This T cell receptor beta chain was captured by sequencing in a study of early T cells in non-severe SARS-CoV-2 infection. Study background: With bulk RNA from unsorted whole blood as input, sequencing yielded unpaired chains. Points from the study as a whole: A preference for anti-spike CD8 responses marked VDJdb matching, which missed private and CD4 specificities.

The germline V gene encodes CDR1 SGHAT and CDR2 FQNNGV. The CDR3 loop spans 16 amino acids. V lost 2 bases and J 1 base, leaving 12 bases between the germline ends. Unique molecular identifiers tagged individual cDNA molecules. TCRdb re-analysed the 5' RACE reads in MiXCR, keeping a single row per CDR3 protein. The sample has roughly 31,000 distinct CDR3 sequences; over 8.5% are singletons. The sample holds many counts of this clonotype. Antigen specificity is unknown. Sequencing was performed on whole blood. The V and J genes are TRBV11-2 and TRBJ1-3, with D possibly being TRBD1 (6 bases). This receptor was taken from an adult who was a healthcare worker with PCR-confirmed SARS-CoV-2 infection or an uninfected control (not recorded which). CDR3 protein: CASSLYRAVSGNTIYF. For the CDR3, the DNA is TGTGCCAGCAGCTTATACAGGGCTGTGTCTGGAAACACCATATATTTT.